A single T cell receptor (beta chain) is shown here with its context. Its target is unknown. The CDR3 is 16 residues long. CDR1 MGHDK and CDR2 SYGVNS come from the germline V gene. Germline trimming cut 0 bases from V and 2 bases from J; bases unmatched to any gene: 6. The data belong to a study of cytomegalovirus exposure and HLA in healthy donors. Researchers ran the PCR with 60 Vbeta and 13 Jbeta primers. Here immunoSEQ multiplex PCR was the method, and the copy in TCRdb shows in-frame clones only, minus some. The table includes about 110,000 clones, more than 65% detected once. Study-level results: In an earlier analysis, productive rearrangement rates for most beta V segments clustered near 90% or 30%. Across donors, most TCRs were seen rarely, yet some public ones were widespread.

Sequenced sample: PBMCs. This sequence joins TRBV25-1 and TRBJ2-5; 7 nucleotides match TRBD2. This receptor was obtained from a male donor in good health and CMV-seronegative. CDR3 nucleotides: TGTGCCAGCAGTGAATATGTTCCAGCGGGGCAAGAGACCCAGTACTTC. It codes for CASSEYVPAGQETQYF.